The sequence of this TCR beta chain was determined in a study of glioma-infiltrating T cells (dated by TCRdb to 2016 to 2017). In the study overall: Sequencing of TCR alpha- and beta-chain repertoires was performed on glioma tissue, on non-neoplastic brain tissue, and on matched peripheral blood mononuclear cells. The paired cohort was made up of three low-grade glioma patients, seven to nine primary glioblastoma patients and three non-glioma patients who contributed non-neoplastic brain tissue. To measure how far tissue and blood T-cell populations diverged, each tissue-infiltrating repertoire was compared against the peripheral blood repertoire of the same patient. What the study reported, not specific to this receptor: In non-neoplastic patients, VJ-independent divergence between tissue and blood fell below expectation, whereas in all gliomas, and especially in low-grade gliomas, the divergence rose above expectation. Group comparisons were based on small numbers of patients: three non-neoplastic, three low-grade glioma and about eight glioblastoma patients. Very few CDR3 sequences were found to be shared between tissue and blood, and this scarcity was attributed to high CDR3 diversity and limited sampling.

Via the germline V gene, CDR1 is SGDLS and CDR2 YYNGEE. Taken from cysteine to phenylalanine, the CDR3 has 15 residues. Only the CDR3 DNA is retained, 45 bases long and in frame from the first base. V loses 4 bases of germline sequence and J loses 0 bases, and the interval between the two ends is 11 bases. TCR alpha and beta CDR3 regions were amplified with the iRepertoire nested amplicon-rescue multiplex PCR (arm-PCR) platform from RNA. The input for one-step reverse transcription and amplification was roughly 85-400 ng of tissue mRNA or PBMC total RNA. Following bead purification, Illumina adapters were added by a secondary multiplex PCR, and libraries between 200 and 400 bp were gel-purified. The libraries contained internal 6-nucleotide barcodes that were used for demultiplexing. Sequencing of the libraries was done on an Illumina MiSeq using 2x220 or 2x250 nucleotide paired-end reads. In the paper's pipeline: Paired reads were merged using FLASH 1.2.11 and aligned with BWA-MEM to the GRCh37 human genome, and TRA and TRB reads were then extracted. For V and J assignment, an IMGT-derived reference of cassette sequences and CDR3 motifs that included pseudogenes was used. Reads were translated in three frames, and productive CDR3s were defined by a C…FGXG motif without stop codons. A clonotype was defined as a unique combination of a V-J cassette pair and a CDR3 amino acid sequence. Filtering of reads was based on Hamming distance, with the threshold set by the sequence error rate of each sample in mapped regions. Starting from the raw public reads, TCRdb applied fastp trimming at Q25, assembled clones with MiXCR and retained in-frame beta chains. One record per CDR3 amino acid sequence lists the most common genes and DNA. What appears here as the V and J calls and clone size reflects TCRdb's work, not the paper's. Counted in this sample were tens of thousands of distinct CDR3 sequences; less than 30% of them appeared once. The biggest ten clones account for roughly 6.7% of the sample.

A note on this clonotype: What this receptor recognizes is not known. Per-base quality was not reported, and no clone a single base away is much larger than it.

The sequenced material came from glioma tissue, nonneoplastic brain tissue, or PBMCs (not recorded which). The sequence is built from TRBV9 and TRBJ1-5; no D gene can be assigned with confidence. This TCR was sampled from a human donor with low-grade glioma or glioblastoma, undergoing nonglioma brain surgery, or in good health (not recorded which). The nucleotide sequence is TGTGCCAGCAGCAGTAGCCCGAGTAGCAATCAGCCCCAGCATTTT. This gives the protein CASSSSPSSNQPQHF.